The sequence of this T cell receptor beta chain was determined in a study of control samples from healthy donors and cancer patients. The data were produced by immunoSEQ multiplex PCR, yet TCRdb's version contains in-frame clones alone and is incomplete. The repertoire holds under 150,000 clones, around 87% seen once, with 8% to 9% in the top ten. What was sequenced was blood. This clonotype was sampled from a man aged 35-49 years in good health.

The CDR3 DNA sequence: TGTGCCAGCAGCTCGTCCGGGACACAAGGCTATGGCTACACCTTC. This codes for CASSSSGTQGYGYTF. This chain connects TRBV7-8 to TRBJ1-2, with D possibly matching TRBD1 (6 bases). The CDR3 sequence is 15 residues long. V was pared by 4 bases and J by 4 bases, with 16 bases between. Germline V lookup: CDR1 SGHVS, CDR2 FQNEAQ.